This T cell receptor (beta chain) was recovered during a study of radiation and T cells in renal cell carcinoma (dated by TCRdb to 2020 to 2022). As for the study more broadly: Samples came from a clinical trial, in which primary renal cell carcinomas received 15 Gy stereotactic body radiation therapy followed by nephrectomy 4 weeks later. In total, some 50 samples, comprising 25 or so tumors and roughly 27 peripheral blood samples, were subjected to TCR beta sequencing. Across all 55 or so samples, 4 million or so unique CDR3 nucleotide sequences encoding around 2.8 million unique CDR3 amino acid sequences were identified. Here is what the overall study found, with its caveats: With a single-armed trial design, the study had no way to address how radiation dose or scheduling affects the TCR repertoire. Tracking of blood repertoire dynamics stopped at four to five weeks after treatment, with no follow-up past that point. Because pretreatment tumor biopsies were not available, the baseline intratumoral presence of clonotypes could not be determined. In blood, the top tumor clonotypes increased between baseline and 2 weeks post-radiation and then shrank by 4 weeks, which suggests that tumor-resident clones expanded only transiently.

Regarding this clone: Its antigen is still unknown. One base away there is no much larger clone; base qualities are not given.

The immunoSEQ kit was used, according to the manufacturer's recommendations, to generate TCR beta libraries from genomic DNA. Library preparation used a first multiplex PCR with proprietary primers, then a second PCR adding unique barcodes, with bead cleanups after each round. A positive control reaction and a negative control reaction, both provided in the kit, were run with every batch of samples. The final libraries were assessed on an Agilent 4200 TapeStation D1000 ScreenTape, pooled by volume, and quantified by qPCR. Sequencing was performed on an Illumina NextSeq500 with a MidOutput 150-cycle cartridge, and 156 Read1 and 15 Index1 cycles were run with kit custom primers. The pooled library was loaded at about 1 pM, with a roughly 22% PhiX control spiked in. In the source study's methods: Vendor-processed data were analyzed in R, with a clonotype defined as all T cells sharing the same CDR3 nucleotide sequence. For clone abundance analyses, frequencies were normalized to the 10,000 most abundant clones per sample. Public T cell clones, averaging fewer than five per sample, were removed before analysis. A difference in abundance of at least 32-fold between compartments was used to define tumor-enriched and baseline blood-enriched clonotypes. A beta-binomial differential abundance model was used to identify clonotypes that were expanded or contracted between blood time points. Tumor-blood repertoire similarity was measured with the Baroni-Urbani and Buser coefficient, and groups were compared using two-tailed Wilcoxon tests in R. The immuneACCESS repertoire file appears here via TCRdb, limited to in-frame rearrangements. These files lack a portion of the clones; in checked studies, under half of the deficit traces to unresolved V genes, and the cause of the others is not known. The D gene and trimming were derived from the DNA, and the V and J assignments and clone size from that table. The sample table contains 70,000 to 80,000 clones; only one count was recorded for 80% to 90% of them. Of the sample, about 22% is held by the ten largest clones.

At the junction V is shortened by 1 base and J by 1 base, with 14 bases in between. The germline V gene provides CDR1 MGHRA and CDR2 YSYEKL. The cysteine opens and the phenylalanine closes a CDR3 of 16 amino acids. Kept here is only the CDR3 DNA, which spans 48 bases and is read in frame from base 1. The time point label for this specimen denotes: blood 2 weeks post-SBRT. In the paper's terms, the treatment or condition label means: 15 Gy SBRT to primary tumor, nephrectomy 4 weeks later. To track tumor-enriched clonotypes, serial peripheral blood was sampled from radiation-treated patients at baseline and at 2 weeks and 4 weeks after SBRT. Every patient's renal cell carcinoma showed clear cell pathology. Genomic DNA for TCR sequencing was prepared using the QIAamp DNA Blood Mini Kit (Qiagen). Only samples passing all quality control checks were included in the analyses.

The sample was blood, taken from a patient whose treatment included radiotherapy and nephrectomy. The chain couples TRBV4-1 to TRBJ2-7; the D gene is unclear. The receptor was derived from a woman aged 45-60 years with renal cell carcinoma. The CDR3 corresponds to CASSQVFGQLSYEQYF. The bases are TGCGCCAGCAGCCAAGTCTTCGGGCAGCTATCCTACGAGCAGTACTTC.